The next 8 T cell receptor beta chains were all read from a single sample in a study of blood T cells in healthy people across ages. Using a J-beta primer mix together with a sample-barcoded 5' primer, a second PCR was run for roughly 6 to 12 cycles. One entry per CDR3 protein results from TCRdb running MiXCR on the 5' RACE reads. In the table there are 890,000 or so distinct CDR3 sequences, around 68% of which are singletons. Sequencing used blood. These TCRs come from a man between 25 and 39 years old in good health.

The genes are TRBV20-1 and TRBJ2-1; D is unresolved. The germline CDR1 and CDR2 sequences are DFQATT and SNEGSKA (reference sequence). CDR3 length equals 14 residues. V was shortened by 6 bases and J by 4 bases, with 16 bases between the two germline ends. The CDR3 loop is CSAPPVGIYNEQFF. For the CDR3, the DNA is TGCAGTGCCCCCCCAGTGGGGATATACAATGAGCAGTTCTTC.

The CDR3 spells CASSLEASGGNQPQHF. The CDR3 DNA follows: TGTGCCAGCAGCTTAGAGGCGTCGGGGGGCAATCAGCCCCAGCATTTT. The chain couples TRBV7-9 to TRBJ1-5; D is possibly TRBD1 (5 bases). Germline V CDR1 and CDR2: SEHNR, FQNEAQ (reference sequence). CDR3 length: 16 amino acids. V was clipped by 1 base and J by 2 bases, with 12 bases between them.

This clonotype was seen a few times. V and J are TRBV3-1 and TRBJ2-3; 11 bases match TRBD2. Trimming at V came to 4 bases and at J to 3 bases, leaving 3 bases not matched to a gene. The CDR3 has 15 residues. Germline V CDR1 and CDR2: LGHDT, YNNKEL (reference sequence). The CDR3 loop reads CASSPTSGVTDTQYF. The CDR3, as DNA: TGTGCCAGCAGCCCGACTAGCGGGGTAACAGATACGCAGTATTTT.

DNA for the CDR3: TGTGCCAGTACGCCGGGCTATAATTCACCCCTCCACTTT. It translates to CASTPGYNSPLHF. The chain employs TRBV9 and TRBJ1-6; D is undetermined. V was clipped by 8 bases and J by 3 bases, with 9 bases between them. The germline V gene encodes CDR1 SGDLS and CDR2 YYNGEE. The CDR3 loop spans 13 amino acids.

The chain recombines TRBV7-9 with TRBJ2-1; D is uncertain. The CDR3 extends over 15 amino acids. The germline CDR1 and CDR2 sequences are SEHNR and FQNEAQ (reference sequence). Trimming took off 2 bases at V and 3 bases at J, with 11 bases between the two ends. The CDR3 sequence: CASSLIETDYNEQFF. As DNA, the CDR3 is TGTGCCAGCAGCTTAATTGAAACAGACTACAATGAGCAGTTCTTC. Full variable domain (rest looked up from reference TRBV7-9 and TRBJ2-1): DTGVSQNPRHKITKRGQNVTFRCDPISEHNRLYWYRQTLGQGPEFLTYFQNEAQLEKSRLLSDRFSAERPKGSFSTLEIQRTEQGDSAMYLCASSLIETDYNEQFFGPGTRLTVL.

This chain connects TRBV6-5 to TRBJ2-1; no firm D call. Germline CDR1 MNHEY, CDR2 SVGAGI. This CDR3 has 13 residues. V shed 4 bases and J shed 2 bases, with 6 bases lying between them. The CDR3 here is CASSFRPYNEQFF. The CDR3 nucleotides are TGTGCCAGCAGTTTTCGACCCTACAATGAGCAGTTCTTC.

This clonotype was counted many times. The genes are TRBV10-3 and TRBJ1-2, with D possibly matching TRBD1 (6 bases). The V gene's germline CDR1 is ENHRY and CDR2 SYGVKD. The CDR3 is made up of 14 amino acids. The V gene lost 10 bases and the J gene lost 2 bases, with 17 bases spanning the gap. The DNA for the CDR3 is TGTGCCAAAGGAGGGGGGGCAACAAACTATGGCTACACCTTC. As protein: CAKGGGATNYGYTF.

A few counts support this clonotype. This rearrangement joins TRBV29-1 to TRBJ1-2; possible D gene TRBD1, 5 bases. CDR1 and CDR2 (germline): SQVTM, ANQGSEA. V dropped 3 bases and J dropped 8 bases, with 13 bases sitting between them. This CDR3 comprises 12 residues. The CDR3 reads CSVDWEGEGYTF. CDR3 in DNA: TGCAGCGTTGACTGGGAAGGGGAAGGCTACACCTTC. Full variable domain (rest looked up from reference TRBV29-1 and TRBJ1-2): SAVISQKPSRDICQRGTSLTIQCQVDSQVTMMFWYRQQPGQSLTLIATANQGSEATYESGFVIDKFPISRPNLTFSTLTVSNMSPEDSSIYLCSVDWEGEGYTFGSGTRLTVV.